The 2 T cell receptor beta chains below all came from one sample that was sequenced in a study of cytomegalovirus exposure and HLA in healthy donors. PCR primers comprised 60 Vbeta and 13 Jbeta primers. Profiled with immunoSEQ multiplex PCR; TCRdb holds only in-frame clones, not every one. The sample includes around 130,000 clones, over 65% of them seen just once. The sample consisted of PBMCs. All receptors derive from a man aged 50-59 years in good health and CMV-seronegative.

The chain couples TRBV11-2 to TRBJ2-7, with 14 positions matching TRBD2. The germline V gene encodes CDR1 SGHAT and CDR2 FQNNGV. The CDR3 is 16 residues long. J lost 4 bases, V lost 5 bases, and 7 bases had no gene match. CDR3 loop: CASSPGTSGSLYEQYF. CDR3 coding DNA: TGTGCCAGCAGCCCCGGGACTAGCGGGAGTCTATACGAGCAGTACTTC.

This clone occurred a few times. The chain is built from TRBV7-3 and TRBJ2-7; 9 bases fit TRBD1. The CDR3 has 16 amino acids. Unmatched junction bases numbered 7, after V lost 2 bases and J lost 2 bases. Germline CDR1 is SGHTA and CDR2 is FQGTGA. For the CDR3, the DNA is TGTGCCAGCAGCTTATCGGGACAGGGCCCCACCTACGAGCAGTACTTC. Protein sequence: CASSLSGQGPTYEQYF.